The 25 T cell receptor beta chains reported below all come from one sample, sequenced in a study of shared clonotypes between healthy human individuals. Produced via immunoSEQ multiplex PCR; TCRdb's table is partial and in-frame only. There are a few million clones in the sample; about 90% occur only once, and about 0.41% lies in the top ten. Sequencing was done on a sample of naive CD4+ T cells from PBMCs. The subset was: CD45RA+ positively selected. The receptors originated from a man between 18 and 29 years old in good health. Some clones in this sample may be carry-over from other donors' samples.

V is TRBV2 and J is TRBJ1-2; D gene unclear. The V end lost 1 base, the J end lost 5 bases, and 8 bases lay between the germline ends. The CDR3 consists of 13 residues. Germline CDR1 reads SNHLY; CDR2 reads FYNNEI. CDR3 amino acids: CASSEEMSYGYTF. The CDR3, as DNA: TGTGCCAGCAGTGAAGAAATGAGTTATGGCTACACCTTC.

The chain joins TRBV7-2 to TRBJ1-1, with D unresolved. This CDR3 has 15 amino acids. Germline V gene sequence: CDR1 SGHTA, CDR2 FQGNSA. The V gene lost 2 bases and the J gene lost 1 base, with 11 bases spanning the gap. CDR3 region: CASSLRLLENTEAFF. CDR3 nucleotide sequence: TGTGCCAGCAGCTTAAGATTGTTAGAGAACACTGAAGCTTTCTTT. The variable domain in full, with the rest retrieved from reference TRBV7-2 and TRBJ1-1, is GAGVSQSPSNKVTEKGKDVELRCDPISGHTALYWYRQSLGQGLEFLIYFQGNSAPDKSGLPSDRFSAERTGGSVSTLTIQRTQQEDSAVYLCASSLRLLENTEAFFGQGTRLTVV.

The V and J genes are TRBV5-5 and TRBJ1-3; no clear D. The germline V gene encodes CDR1 SGHKS and CDR2 YYEKEE (reference sequence). The length of the CDR3 is 15 residues. Trimming took off 0 bases at V and 4 bases at J, with 11 bases between the two ends. The CDR3 here is CASSLEAALGNTIYF. The CDR3 DNA reads as TGTGCCAGCAGCTTGGAAGCGGCGTTGGGAAACACCATATATTTT.

The genes are TRBV18 and TRBJ2-5; TRBD1 matches 8 bases. Per the germline V gene, CDR1 is KGHSH and CDR2 is LQKENI. The length of the CDR3 is 14 residues. Unmatched junction bases numbered 5, after V lost 3 bases and J lost 5 bases. The CDR3 DNA reads as TGTGCCAGCTCACCGGACAGGGAACGGGAGACCCAGTACTTC. This gives the protein CASSPDRERETQYF. Supplemented by reference TRBV18 and TRBJ2-5, the full variable domain reads NAGVMQNPRHLVRRRGQEARLRCSPMKGHSHVYWYRQLPEEGLKFMVYLQKENIIDESGMPKERFSAEFPKEGPSILRIQQVVRGDSAAYFCASSPDRERETQYFGPGTRLLVL.

The V call is TRBV5-1, the J call TRBJ2-2; 8 nucleotides align to TRBD2. The V gene's germline CDR1 is SGHRS and CDR2 YFSETQ. The CDR3 contains 16 residues. V was clipped by 3 bases and J by 4 bases; unmatched bases: 8. The CDR3 loop is CASSSNLAGLTGELFF. The CDR3 region has the DNA TGCGCCAGCAGCTCGAATCTAGCGGGCCTCACCGGGGAGCTGTTTTTT. The whole variable domain, remainder taken from reference TRBV5-1 and TRBJ2-2, is KAGVTQTPRYLIKTRGQQVTLSCSPISGHRSVSWYQQTPGQGLQFLFEYFSETQRNKGNFPGRFSGRQFSNSRSEMNVSTLELGDSALYLCASSSNLAGLTGELFFGEGSRLTVL.

The V gene is TRBV7-3, the J gene TRBJ2-3; D might be TRBD1 (6 bases). CDR3 length equals 15 residues. Germline V gene data show CDR1 as SGHTA and CDR2 as FQGTGA. V was cut by 2 bases and J by 3 bases, with 12 bases left in between. The DNA of the CDR3 is TGTGCCAGCAGCTTAGTAGGGGGACCAACAGATACGCAGTATTTT. This translates into CASSLVGGPTDTQYF. The full variable domain, rest sourced from reference TRBV7-3 and TRBJ2-3, is GAGVSQTPSNKVTEKGKYVELRCDPISGHTALYWYRQSLGQGPEFLIYFQGTGAADDSGLPNDRFFAVRPEGSVSTLKIQRTERGDSAVYLCASSLVGGPTDTQYFGPGTRLTVL.

The gene calls are TRBV11-2 and TRBJ2-7, with 13 bases lining up with TRBD2. Per the germline V gene, CDR1 is SGHAT and CDR2 is FQNNGV. V lost 5 bases to trimming and J lost 9 bases; unmatched junction nucleotides: 10. This CDR3 contains 15 residues. CDR3 sequence: CASSRGLAGAVGQYF. The CDR3 DNA sequence: TGTGCCAGCAGCCGCGGACTAGCGGGAGCGGTGGGGCAGTACTTC. Filled out from reference TRBV11-2 and TRBJ2-7, the complete variable domain reads EAGVAQSPRYKIIEKRQSVAFWCNPISGHATLYWYQQILGQGPKLLIQFQNNGVVDDSQLPKDRFSAERLKGVDSTLKIQPAKLEDSAVYLCASSRGLAGAVGQYFGPGTRLTVT.

This chain uses TRBV5-1 with TRBJ2-5; D remains unclear. The CDR3 is 13 amino acids. V was trimmed by 4 bases and J by 2 bases, leaving 9 bases between them. The V gene's germline CDR1 is SGHRS and CDR2 YFSETQ. CDR3: CASSPIRQETQYF. The DNA for the CDR3 is TGCGCCAGCAGCCCTATACGGCAAGAGACCCAGTACTTC.

This clone is a singleton in its sample. The chain combines TRBV7-9 with TRBJ2-1, with TRBD2 matching over 7 bases. J lost 10 bases, V lost 5 bases, and 17 bases had no gene match. The germline CDR1 and CDR2 sequences are SEHNR and FQNEAQ (reference sequence). The CDR3 is made up of 16 amino acids. In DNA, the CDR3 is TGTGCCAGCAGCCGGTTCCTAGCGGTCCCTTTCGTGGAGCAGTTCTTC. Amino acids: CASSRFLAVPFVEQFF.

V and J are TRBV18 and TRBJ1-5; D is ambiguous. V shed 6 bases and J shed 2 bases, with 14 bases lying between them. The CDR3 runs 15 residues. Germline-derived CDR1 and CDR2 are KGHSH and LQKENI. As DNA, the CDR3 is TGTGCCAGCTCGCGGATACCGTCTGGCAATCAGCCCCAGCATTTT. Protein: CASSRIPSGNQPQHF.

V and J are TRBV5-4 and TRBJ2-7; D gene uncertain. The CDR3 runs 13 residues. Trimming cost V 3 bases and J 5 bases, with 12 bases left between them. CDR1 and CDR2 from the germline V gene are SGHNT and YYREEE (reference sequence). The CDR3 region has the DNA TGTGCCAGCAGCTGGGTATTGGGAAACGAGCAGTACTTC. Translated, it gives CASSWVLGNEQYF.

The chain combines TRBV10-3 with TRBJ2-5, with TRBD2 matching 7 bases. V lost 0 bases to trimming and J lost 11 bases; unmatched junction nucleotides: 21. Looked up from germline, CDR1 is ENHRY and CDR2 is SYGVKD. The CDR3 contains 18 residues. The CDR3 DNA reads TGTGCCATCAGTGAGTCGGTTAGAGCTAGCGGTCTTATGACGGAGCAGTACTTC. Protein product: CAISESVRASGLMTEQYF.

V is TRBV28 and J is TRBJ2-2; 13 positions agree with TRBD2. V trimming: 6 bases; J trimming: 4 bases; junction bases outside the gene matches: 2. Germline assignment: CDR1 MDHEN and CDR2 SYDVKM. This CDR3 region has 15 residues. Written as DNA, the CDR3 is TGTGCCAGCAGACTAGCGGGAGGGTTCACCGGGGAGCTGTTTTTT. Its translation is CASRLAGGFTGELFF.

The chain couples TRBV14 to TRBJ2-7; a possible D gene is TRBD1 (5 bases). With 0 bases removed from V and 0 bases from J, the gap between germline ends came to 12 bases. The germline gives CDR1 SGHDN, CDR2 FVKESK. The CDR3 spans 16 residues. The CDR3 DNA reads as TGTGCCAGCAGCCAAGAAATTTTCGGACACTCCTACGAGCAGTACTTC. This codes for CASSQEIFGHSYEQYF.

The V call is TRBV28, the J call TRBJ2-1; 11 nucleotides match TRBD2. The CDR3 runs 16 residues. Germline CDR1 reads MDHEN; CDR2 reads SYDVKM. Trimming cost V 6 bases and J 2 bases; bases outside gene matches: 6. This CDR3 reads CASRNLAGGPYNEQFF. The CDR3, as DNA: TGTGCCAGCAGAAACTTAGCGGGAGGGCCCTACAATGAGCAGTTCTTC.

This clone was seen once. The chain has TRBV4-1 and TRBJ2-3, with D hard to call. The CDR3 runs 15 residues. The germline V gene has CDR1 MGHRA and CDR2 YSYEKL. The V end lost 5 bases, the J end lost 0 bases, and 12 bases lay between the germline ends. CDR3 in amino acids: CASSEQSASTDTQYF. The CDR3 nucleotides read TGCGCCAGCAGCGAACAGTCGGCGAGCACAGATACGCAGTATTTT.

V is TRBV2 and J is TRBJ1-5; D not certain. Per the germline V gene, CDR1 is SNHLY and CDR2 is FYNNEI. Trimming removed 4 bases from V and 4 bases from J, with 14 bases in between. The CDR3 runs to 15 residues. CDR3 sequence (DNA): TGTGCCAGCAGTGGGACCCCTAATCTTAATCAGCCCCAGCATTTT. Residues: CASSGTPNLNQPQHF. Full variable domain (remainder filled in from reference TRBV2 and TRBJ1-5): EPEVTQTPSHQVTQMGQEVILRCVPISNHLYFYWYRQILGQKVEFLVSFYNNEISEKSEIFDDQFSVERPDGSNFTLKIRSTKLEDSAMYFCASSGTPNLNQPQHFGDGTRLSIL.

Comments on this clone: Within the sample, other DNA sequences also encode this same CDR3. V and J are TRBV9 and TRBJ1-2; D ambiguous. The CDR3 spans 14 residues. The V gene's germline CDR1 is SGDLS and CDR2 YYNGEE. Between the trimmed V and J ends, which lost 0 bases and 2 bases, there was a span of 8 bases. For the CDR3, the DNA is TGTGCCAGCAGCGTAGTGCCAGGCAACTATGGCTACACCTTC. Protein product: CASSVVPGNYGYTF.

For the CDR3, the DNA is TGCAGCGTTGCAGGGATAATCACAGATACGCAGTATTTT. It yields the protein CSVAGIITDTQYF. The rearrangement uses TRBV29-1 and TRBJ2-3; D perhaps matches TRBD1 (5 bases). V shed 4 bases and J shed 2 bases, with 10 bases lying between them. The CDR3 runs to 13 residues. Per the germline V gene, CDR1 is SQVTM and CDR2 is ANQGSEA.

The rearrangement links TRBV6-6 to TRBJ2-2; possibly TRBD1 for D (7 bases). Germline V gene data show CDR1 as MNHNY and CDR2 as SVGAGI (reference sequence). V shed 8 bases and J shed 6 bases, with 16 bases lying between them. The CDR3 is 14 residues long. The CDR3 coding sequence is TGTGCCAGCGGCAGGGGGGAGTACGCCGGGGAGCTGTTTTTT. Its translation: CASGRGEYAGELFF.

The chain is built from TRBV7-3 and TRBJ1-1; no firm D call. V was pared by 1 base and J by 1 base, with 7 bases between. The germline V gene encodes CDR1 SGHTA and CDR2 FQGTGA. The CDR3 contains 14 residues. The CDR3 region is CASSLSSANTEAFF. The CDR3 DNA is TGTGCCAGCAGCTTAAGTTCGGCGAACACTGAAGCTTTCTTT.

This clone came up a few times. The genes are TRBV18 and TRBJ1-1; D unresolved. The germline V gene has CDR1 KGHSH and CDR2 LQKENI. Between the trimmed V and J ends, which lost 5 bases and 8 bases, there was a span of 12 bases. The CDR3 is 12 amino acids. CDR3 sequence reads: CASSAAYEEAFF. For the CDR3, the DNA is TGTGCCAGCTCAGCGGCCTACGAAGAAGCTTTCTTT.

This chain links TRBV7-2 with TRBJ1-2, with no clear D. With 1 base removed from V and 4 bases from J, the gap between germline ends came to 4 bases. In germline, CDR1 is SGHTA, CDR2 FQGNSA. The CDR3 totals 12 residues. CDR3 residues: CASSLVSYGYTF. The CDR3 DNA is TGTGCCAGCAGCTTAGTTAGCTATGGCTACACCTTC.

The gene calls are TRBV5-1 and TRBJ1-3; 7 nucleotides line up with TRBD1. The V gene's germline CDR1 is SGHRS and CDR2 YFSETQ. Trimming removed 2 bases from V and 9 bases from J; junction bases left unmatched: 14. This CDR3 has 16 amino acids. This CDR3 is CASSLGGLGTVRTIYF. CDR3 nucleotides: TGCGCCAGCAGCTTAGGGGGCTTAGGGACCGTACGCACCATATATTTT.

The chain couples TRBV19 to TRBJ1-3, with D possibly TRBD1 on 6 matching bases. V lost 3 bases to trimming and J lost 0 bases, with 9 bases between them. The CDR3 runs 15 residues. Germline loops: CDR1 LNHDA, CDR2 SQIVND (reference sequence). CDR3 sequence: CASSIRRGSGNTIYF. CDR3 sequence (DNA): TGTGCCAGTAGTATTCGCAGGGGCTCTGGAAACACCATATATTTT.